The T cell receptor beta chain under discussion was sequenced for a study of blood T cell repertoires in COVID-19. CDR3 size: 16 residues. Unmatched junction bases numbered 10, after V lost 3 bases and J lost 6 bases. The V gene's germline CDR1 is KGHSH and CDR2 LQKENI. The method was immunoSEQ multiplex PCR; TCRdb's version includes in-frame clones alone and lacks a portion of them. The data show roughly 280,000 clones, 85% to 90% seen once. The chain combines TRBV18 with TRBJ1-5, with TRBD1 identical over 8 bases. The TCR sequence derives from a woman aged 18-29 years who had recovered from COVID-19. The sequenced sample consisted of PBMCs or T cells enriched from blood (not recorded which). CDR3 nucleotide sequence: TGTGCCAGCTCACCCTCGACAGGGGAAGGGAGTCAGCCCCAGCATTTT. Translation: CASSPSTGEGSQPQHF.